Listed below are T cell receptor beta chains from one sample, sequenced in a study of regulatory T cells in long-lasting Graves disease. Each CDR3 protein is one row after TCRdb ran MiXCR on the multiplex PCR reads. The sample lists hundreds of thousands of distinct CDR3 sequences, around 30% seen once, with 42% in the top ten. The sequences come from peripheral blood mononuclear cells (PBMCs), collected when the disease was refractory, from a patient treated with antithyroid drugs. All receptors derive from a female donor with Graves disease. CDR3s include the opening cysteine and the closing phenylalanine or tryptophan. Fields, in order: clone size, V gene, J gene, CDR3 length, D gene, CDR3 protein, CDR3 DNA. D genes are given only for firm matches. A row's size may be missing; if present it is once, few, many or a size class.

>few|TRBV10-3|TRBJ1-2|15|.
CAISESPGTNYGYTF
TGTGCCATCAGTGAGTCACCCGGGACTAACTATGGCTACACCTTC
>few|TRBV7-9|TRBJ1-6|14|.
CASSLGQLTSPLHF
TGTGCCAGCAGTCTCGGACAGCTCACGTCACCCCTCCACTTT
>.|TRBV3-1|TRBJ2-4|17|TRBD2
CASSLRGTSHDFGIQYF
TGTGCCAGCAGCCTCAGAGGGACTAGCCATGACTTTGGCATTCAGTACTTC
>.|TRBV5-1|TRBJ2-2|17|TRBD2
CASSSPLASGNTGELFF
TGCGCCAGCAGCTCCCCCTTGGCTAGCGGGAACACCGGGGAGCTGTTTTTT
>.|TRBV30|TRBJ1-1|14|.
CAWGMTGGDTEAFF
TGTGCCTGGGGAATGACCGGTGGGGACACTGAAGCTTTCTTT
>.|TRBV2|TRBJ1-2|13|.
CASIRTVWDGYTF
TGTGCCAGCATCCGGACTGTTTGGGATGGCTACACCTTC
>.|TRBV20-1|TRBJ1-2|12|.
CSARGQPRGYTF
TGCAGTGCTAGAGGACAACCTCGAGGCTACACCTTC
>many|TRBV11-2|TRBJ1-2|12|.
CASSLQDYGYTF
TGTGCCAGCAGTTTACAGGACTATGGCTACACCTTC
>.|TRBV7-3|TRBJ1-1|15|.
CASSPGGLVGTEAFF
TGTGCCAGCAGCCCCGGGGGGTTAGTAGGCACTGAAGCTTTCTTT
>.|TRBV9|TRBJ2-1|17|.
CASSVLTGSSSYNEQFF
TGTGCCAGCAGCGTATTAACAGGGTCCAGCTCCTACAATGAGCAGTTCTTC
>.|TRBV6-2/TRBV6-3|TRBJ2-2|16|TRBD1
CASSYAGQGVAGELFF
TGTGCCAGCAGTTACGCAGGGCAGGGGGTCGCCGGGGAGCTGTTTTTT
>few|TRBV2|TRBJ1-1|15|.
CASSLGGGPDAEAFF
TGTGCCAGCAGTCTCGGCGGGGGGCCGGACGCTGAAGCTTTCTTT
>few|TRBV12-3/TRBV12-4|TRBJ2-7|16|TRBD1
CASSPPPGQGSYEQYF
TGTGCCAGCAGTCCCCCTCCGGGACAGGGTTCCTACGAGCAGTACTTC
>few|TRBV10-3|TRBJ1-5|15|TRBD1
CAIAGGTGGGQPQHF
TGTGCCATCGCCGGTGGGACAGGGGGCGGTCAGCCCCAGCATTTT
>many|TRBV12-3/TRBV12-4|TRBJ1-6|14|.
CASSRTARNSPLHF
TGTGCCAGCAGCAGGACAGCGAGAAATTCACCCCTCCACTTT
>.|TRBV30|TRBJ1-5|13|TRBD1
CATGVNSNQPQHF
TGTGCCACAGGGGTCAATAGCAATCAGCCCCAGCATTTT
>many|TRBV12-3/TRBV12-4|TRBJ1-5|16|.
CASSPAPTAINQPQHF
TGTGCCAGCAGTCCCGCCCCGACGGCCATTAATCAGCCCCAGCATTTT
>.|TRBV27|TRBJ1-5|14|.
CASSPNVRSQAQHF
TGTGCCAGCAGTCCAAACGTGAGGAGTCAGGCCCAGCATTTT
>.|TRBV20-1|TRBJ1-1|11|TRBD1
CSANRGLEAFF
TGCAGTGCAAACAGGGGGCTTGAAGCTTTCTTT
>.|TRBV13|TRBJ1-1|12|.
CASSLARREAFF
TGTGCCAGCAGCTTAGCGAGACGTGAAGCTTTCTTT
>few|TRBV6-2/TRBV6-3|TRBJ1-2|15|TRBD1
CASSYSGQANYGYTF
TGTGCCAGCAGTTACTCGGGACAGGCTAACTATGGCTACACCTTC
>.|TRBV19|TRBJ1-1|12|.
CATWGWNTEAFF
TGTGCCACCTGGGGGTGGAACACTGAAGCTTTCTTT
>.|TRBV2|TRBJ1-2|12|.
CASSRTAGGYTF
TGTGCCAGCAGTAGGACAGCGGGGGGCTACACCTTC
>.|TRBV11-2|TRBJ2-4|16|TRBD2
CASSSKREGRTDIQYF
TGTGCCAGCAGCTCAAAGCGGGAGGGCCGTACGGACATTCAGTACTTC
>.|TRBV5-1|TRBJ2-7|15|.
CASSRSGSSWDEQYF
TGTGCCAGCAGCCGTAGCGGATCCAGCTGGGACGAGCAGTACTTC
>few|TRBV12-3/TRBV12-4|TRBJ1-5|17|.
CASSLALGGRSNQPQHF
TGTGCCAGCAGTTTAGCGCTGGGGGGCAGGAGCAATCAGCCCCAGCATTTT
>.|TRBV9|TRBJ2-3|18|.
CASSVGPRTRGNTDTQYF
TGTGCCAGCAGCGTAGGACCGAGGACCCGGGGGAACACAGATACGCAGTATTTT
>.|TRBV20-1|TRBJ2-5|13|.
CSARFLPGETQYF
TGCAGTGCGCGATTCCTCCCGGGGGAGACCCAGTACTTC
>.|TRBV4-1|TRBJ2-7|16|TRBD2
CASSQDFVGLVYEQYF
TGCGCCAGCAGCCAAGATTTTGTGGGACTAGTTTACGAGCAGTACTTC
>few|TRBV10-3|TRBJ1-6|16|.
CAISESVQGGNSPLHF
TGTGCCATCAGTGAGTCTGTCCAGGGAGGGAATTCACCCCTCCACTTT
>.|TRBV30|TRBJ1-2|14|TRBD1
CAWNLGGRNYGYTF
TGTGCCTGGAACCTAGGGGGCAGGAACTATGGCTACACCTTC